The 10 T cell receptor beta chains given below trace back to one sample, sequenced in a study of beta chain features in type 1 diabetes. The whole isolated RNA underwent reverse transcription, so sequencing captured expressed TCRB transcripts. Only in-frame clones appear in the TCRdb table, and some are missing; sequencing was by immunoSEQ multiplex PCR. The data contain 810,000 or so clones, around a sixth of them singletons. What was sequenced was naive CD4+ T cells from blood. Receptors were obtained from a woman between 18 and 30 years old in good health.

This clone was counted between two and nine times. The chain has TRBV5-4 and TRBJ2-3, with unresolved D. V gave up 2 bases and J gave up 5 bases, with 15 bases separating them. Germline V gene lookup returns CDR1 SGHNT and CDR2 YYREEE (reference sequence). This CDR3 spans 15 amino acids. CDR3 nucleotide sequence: TGTGCCAGCAGCTTATTTACCCTGGCCCAAGATACGCAGTATTTT. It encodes CASSLFTLAQDTQYF.

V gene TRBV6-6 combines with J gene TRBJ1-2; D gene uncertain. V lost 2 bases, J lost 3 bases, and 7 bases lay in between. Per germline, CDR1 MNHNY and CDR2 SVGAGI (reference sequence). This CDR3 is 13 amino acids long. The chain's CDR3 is CASSYRGYYGYTF. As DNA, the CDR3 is TGTGCCAGCAGTTACCGGGGATACTATGGCTACACCTTC.

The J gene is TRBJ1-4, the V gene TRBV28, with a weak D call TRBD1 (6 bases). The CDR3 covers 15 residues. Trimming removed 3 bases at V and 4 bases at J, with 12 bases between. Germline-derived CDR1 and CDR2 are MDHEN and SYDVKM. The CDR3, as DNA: TGTGCCAGCAGTTTTCGGGGGGCGCGTAATGAAAAACTGTTTTTT. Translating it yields CASSFRGARNEKLFF. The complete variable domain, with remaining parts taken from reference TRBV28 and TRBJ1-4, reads DVKVTQSSRYLVKRTGEKVFLECVQDMDHENMFWYRQDPGLGLRLIYFSYDVKMKEKGDIPEGYSVSREKKERFSLILESASTNQTSMYLCASSFRGARNEKLFFGSGTQLSVL.

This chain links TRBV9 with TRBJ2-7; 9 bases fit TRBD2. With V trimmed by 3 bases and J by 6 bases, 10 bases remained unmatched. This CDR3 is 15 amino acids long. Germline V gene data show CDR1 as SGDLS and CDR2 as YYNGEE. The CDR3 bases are TGTGCCAGCAGCGCCGGACTAGCGCTCGCTAGCGAGCAGTACTTC. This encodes CASSAGLALASEQYF.

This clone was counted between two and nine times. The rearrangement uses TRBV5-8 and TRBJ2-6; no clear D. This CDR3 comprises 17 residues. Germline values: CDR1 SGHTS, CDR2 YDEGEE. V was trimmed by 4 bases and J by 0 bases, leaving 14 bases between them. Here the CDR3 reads CASSRLEGSSGANVLTF. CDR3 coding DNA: TGTGCCAGCAGCCGCCTGGAAGGTAGCTCTGGGGCCAACGTCCTGACTTTC.

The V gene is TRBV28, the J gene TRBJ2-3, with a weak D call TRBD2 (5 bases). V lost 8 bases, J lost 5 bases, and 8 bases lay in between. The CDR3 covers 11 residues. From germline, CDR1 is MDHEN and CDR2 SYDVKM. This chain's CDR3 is CASSEVDTQYF. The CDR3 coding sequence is TGTGCCAGCTCGGAGGTAGATACGCAGTATTTT.

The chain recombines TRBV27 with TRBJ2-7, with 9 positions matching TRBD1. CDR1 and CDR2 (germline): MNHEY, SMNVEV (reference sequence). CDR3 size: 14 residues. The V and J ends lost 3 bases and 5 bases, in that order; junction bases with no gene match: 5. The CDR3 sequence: CASSLGQGQNEQYF. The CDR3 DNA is TGTGCCAGCAGTTTGGGACAGGGTCAGAACGAGCAGTACTTC.

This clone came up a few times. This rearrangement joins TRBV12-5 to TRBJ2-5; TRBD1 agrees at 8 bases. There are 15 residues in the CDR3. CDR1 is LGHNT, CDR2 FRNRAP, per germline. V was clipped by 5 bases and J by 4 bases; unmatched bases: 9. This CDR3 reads CASGLTGQGGETQYF. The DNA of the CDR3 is TGTGCTAGTGGTCTCACTGGACAGGGAGGAGAGACCCAGTACTTC.

The DNA for the CDR3 is TGCGCCAGCAGGGCCGGGACAGGGTCCAGGTACGAGCAGTACTTC. It specifies CASRAGTGSRYEQYF. The chain employs TRBV4-1 and TRBJ2-7; 9 positions match TRBD1. V shed 6 bases and J 4 bases; nucleotides not matched to a gene: 10. Looked up from germline, CDR1 is MGHRA and CDR2 is YSYEKL. This CDR3 contains 15 residues.

The CDR3 loop is CASSLAGTLSGNTIYF. The DNA of the CDR3 is TGTGCCAGCAGCTTAGCCGGCACCCTCTCTGGAAACACCATATATTTT. The V gene is TRBV7-2, the J gene TRBJ1-3; D unresolved. In germline, CDR1 is SGHTA, CDR2 FQGNSA. Deletions cut 0 bases from V and 0 bases from J, with 9 bases between. The CDR3 is 16 residues long.